This T cell receptor beta chain was sequenced for a study of molecular identifiers for immune sequencing clone quantification. This CDR3 spans 17 amino acids. Germline values: CDR1 MDHEN, CDR2 SYDVKM. In TCRdb, the PCR reads were re-called with MiXCR into one record per CDR3 protein. The sample holds hundreds of thousands of distinct CDR3 sequences, about 25% seen once. This clonotype was detected only a few times. Being one base from a much bigger clone, this may be a read error. Each library that profiled naive CD8 cells came from roughly 20,000 to 1,000,000 sorted cells with 10%, 30% or 50% RNA. Sorting captured naive CD8 T cells as CD8+CD4-CCR7+CD45RA+.

The specimen was naive CD8+ T cells from blood, with Jurkat cell RNA spiked in. The subset here: FACS-sorted CD8+CD4-CCR7+CD45RA+ naive T cells. This sequence was found in a human donor in good health. Some libraries in this study had Jurkat cell RNA spiked in. V is TRBV28 and J is TRBJ2-4; D not certain. CDR3 nucleotide sequence: TGTGCCAGCAGTCCAGAACAGTCCCCGTCGGCCGAAAACACTCAGTACTTC. Its translation is CASSPEQSPSAENTQYF.